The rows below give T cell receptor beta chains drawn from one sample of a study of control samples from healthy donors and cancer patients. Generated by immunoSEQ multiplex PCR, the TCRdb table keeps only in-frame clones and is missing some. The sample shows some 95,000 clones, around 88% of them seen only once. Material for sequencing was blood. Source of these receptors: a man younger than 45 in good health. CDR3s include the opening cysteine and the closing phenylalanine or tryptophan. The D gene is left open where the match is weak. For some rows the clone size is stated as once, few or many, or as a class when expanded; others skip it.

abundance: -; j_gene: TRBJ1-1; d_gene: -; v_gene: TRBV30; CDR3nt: TGTGCCTGGAGTTGGGGGAACACTGAAGCTTTCTTT; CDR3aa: CAWSWGNTEAFF
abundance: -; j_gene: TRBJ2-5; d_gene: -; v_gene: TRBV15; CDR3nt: TGTGCCACCAGCAGAGATTCGTGGAGGGGTGAGACCCAGTACTTC; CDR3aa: CATSRDSWRGETQYF
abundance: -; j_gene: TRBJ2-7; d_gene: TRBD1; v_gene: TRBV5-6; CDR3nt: TGTGCCAGCAGCTTCGGACAGGGGGTCTACGAGCAGTACTTC; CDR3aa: CASSFGQGVYEQYF
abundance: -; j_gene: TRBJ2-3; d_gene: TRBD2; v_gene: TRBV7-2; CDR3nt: TGTGCCAGCAGCTTAGCCACTAGCGGGAGGGTAGATACGCAGTATTTT; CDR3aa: CASSLATSGRVDTQYF
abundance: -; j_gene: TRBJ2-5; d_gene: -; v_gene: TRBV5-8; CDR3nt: TGTGCCAGCAGCTTGTCGGGGGGCGAGGAGGAGACCCAGTACTTC; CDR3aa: CASSLSGGEEETQYF
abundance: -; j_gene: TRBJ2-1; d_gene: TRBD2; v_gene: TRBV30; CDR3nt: TGTGCCTGGAGTGTACGTGCTAGCGGGGGGGACAATGAGCAGTTCTTC; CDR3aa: CAWSVRASGGDNEQFF
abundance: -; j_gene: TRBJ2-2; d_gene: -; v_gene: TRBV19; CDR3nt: TGTGCCAGTATGAACGGCAGGAACACCGGGGAGCTGTTTTTT; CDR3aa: CASMNGRNTGELFF
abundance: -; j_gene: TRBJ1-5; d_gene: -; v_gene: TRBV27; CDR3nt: TGTGCCAGCAGCGGCGAGTATAGCAATCAGCCCCAGCATTTT; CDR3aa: CASSGEYSNQPQHF
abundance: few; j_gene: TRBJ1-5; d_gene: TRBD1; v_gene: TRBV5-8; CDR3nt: TGTGCCAGCAGCAAGGGACAGGGGGTTGGCAATCAGCCCCAGCATTTT; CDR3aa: CASSKGQGVGNQPQHF
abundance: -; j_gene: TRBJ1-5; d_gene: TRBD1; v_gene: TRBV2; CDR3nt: TGTGCCAGCGAACCGGACAGGAGACAGCCCCAGCATTTT; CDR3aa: CASEPDRRQPQHF
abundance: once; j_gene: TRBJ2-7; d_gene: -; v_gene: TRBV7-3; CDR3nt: TGTGCCAGCAGCTTAAGCCGAGGGTACGAGCAGTACTTC; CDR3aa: CASSLSRGYEQYF
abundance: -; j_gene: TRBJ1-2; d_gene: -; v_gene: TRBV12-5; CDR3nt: TGTGCTAGTGGTTTGAACAGACACTATGGCTACACCTTC; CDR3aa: CASGLNRHYGYTF
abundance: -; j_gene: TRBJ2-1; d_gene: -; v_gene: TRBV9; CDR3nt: TGTGCCAGCAGCGTAGGCGACCGCGGGGTTAGCTCCTACAATGAGCAGTTCTTC; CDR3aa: CASSVGDRGVSSYNEQFF
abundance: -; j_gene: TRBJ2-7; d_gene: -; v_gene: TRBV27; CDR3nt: TGTGCCAGCAGTTTATCAGGGTTTCGAGAGCAGTACTTC; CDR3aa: CASSLSGFREQYF
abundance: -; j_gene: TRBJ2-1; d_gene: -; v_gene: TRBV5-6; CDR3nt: TGTGCCAGCAGCCTGACTGGTGAGCAGTTCTTC; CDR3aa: CASSLTGEQFF
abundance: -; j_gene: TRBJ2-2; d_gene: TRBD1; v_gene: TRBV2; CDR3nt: TGTGCCAGCAGTAGGACAGGACCGAACACCGGGGAGCTGTTTTTT; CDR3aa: CASSRTGPNTGELFF
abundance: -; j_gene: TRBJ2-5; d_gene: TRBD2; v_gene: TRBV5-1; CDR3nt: TGCGCCAGCAGTGGGCGGGAGGTCCCCAATCGACAGAGAGAGACCCAGTACTTC; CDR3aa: CASSGREVPNRQRETQYF
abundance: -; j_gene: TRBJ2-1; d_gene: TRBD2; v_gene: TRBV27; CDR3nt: TGTGCCAGCAGCCAAGGGCCCCTAGCGGGAGTAGGAAATGAGCAGTTCTTC; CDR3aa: CASSQGPLAGVGNEQFF
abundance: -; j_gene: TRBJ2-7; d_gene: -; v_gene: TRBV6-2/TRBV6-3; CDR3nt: TGTGCCAGCAGTTACGGCAGGGGCGAGCAGTACTTC; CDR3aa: CASSYGRGEQYF
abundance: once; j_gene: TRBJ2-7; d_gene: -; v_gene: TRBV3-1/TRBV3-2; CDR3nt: TGTGCCAGCAGCCTAGACAGCGAGCAGTACTTC; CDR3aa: CASSLDSEQYF
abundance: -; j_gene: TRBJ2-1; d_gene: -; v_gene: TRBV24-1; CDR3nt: TGTGCCACCAGTGATTTGCTTTTCGGCCCGGGCTCCTACAATGAGCAGTTCTTC; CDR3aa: CATSDLLFGPGSYNEQFF
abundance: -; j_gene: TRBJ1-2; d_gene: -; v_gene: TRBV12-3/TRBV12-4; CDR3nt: TGTGCCAGCAGTTTAGCGGACAGAGACGGCTACACCTTC; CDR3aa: CASSLADRDGYTF
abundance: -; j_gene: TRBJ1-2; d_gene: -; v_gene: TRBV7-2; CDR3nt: TGTGCCAGCAGCCCCCAATCTGGCGGCTATGGCTACACCTTC; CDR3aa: CASSPQSGGYGYTF